This TCR beta chain was found in a study of T cell responses to AZD1222 COVID-19 vaccine. The CDR3 is made up of 11 amino acids. Per the germline V gene, CDR1 is ENHRY and CDR2 is SYGVKD. V lost 3 bases and J lost 4, with 3 bases in between. The study, taken as a whole, reports: The number of AZD1222 recipients seropositive at baseline was only 6 or 7. Unmutated variant regions reportedly attract nearly half of all spike-specific TCRs. Sampling captured repertoires only after the peak T cell response. The donor group comprised mostly white British people and more females; the analysis possibly underestimated clonal diversity.

Assay used: immunoSEQ multiplex PCR; TCRdb lists only in-frame clones, some missing. In the table there are 80,000 to 100,000 clones, approximately 88% of which are singletons. A remark on this clone: Its antigen remains unknown.

This specimen consisted of peripheral blood, obtained 28 days after the second AZD1222 dose. J is TRBJ1-2 and V is TRBV10-3; D is unresolved. The receptor was derived from an adult who received the AZD1222 COVID-19 vaccine. The CDR3 here is CAISDAYGYTF. The CDR3 nucleotides are TGTGCCATCAGTGACGCCTATGGCTACACCTTC.